This T cell receptor (beta chain) was profiled in a study of blood T cells in healthy people across ages. Study-wide results and caveats: Compared with aged donors, long-lived donors showed fewer expanded clones, suggesting selection.

For the second PCR, which ran for about 6 to 11 cycles, a sample-barcoded 5' primer and a J-beta primer mix were used. TCRdb analysed the 5' RACE reads with MiXCR anew, one entry per CDR3 protein. The data show under 950,000 distinct CDR3 sequences, with 22% seen just once and around 22% held by the top ten. This clonotype was counted only a few times. The antigen remains undetermined. The TCR comes from an older man in good health. Input material: blood.

CDR3 nucleotides: TGTGCCAGCAGTGCCCGGACAGGTGGCACTGAAGCTTTCTTT. This codes for CASSARTGGTEAFF. The rearrangement links TRBV6-1 to TRBJ1-1; 7 bases are shared with TRBD1. The CDR3 has 14 amino acids. CDR1 is MNHNS and CDR2 is SASEGT in the germline V gene. The V gene end was trimmed by 4 bases and the J gene end by 4 bases; junction bases not matched to a gene: 6.